The clone carrying this T cell receptor beta chain showed up just a few times. These data originate in a study of early T cells in non-severe SARS-CoV-2 infection. Study context: Alpha and beta chains were unpaired, from unsorted whole-blood bulk RNA.

TCRdb reprocessed the 5' RACE reads via MiXCR and lists one record per CDR3 protein. The sample carries 50,000 to 70,000 distinct CDR3 sequences, about 7.7% recorded once. Germline CDR1 is MDHEN and CDR2 is SYDVKM. This CDR3 has 15 residues. Between the trimmed V and J ends, which lost 7 bases and 6 bases, there was a span of 18 bases. This clonotype was obtained from an adult who was a healthcare worker with PCR-confirmed SARS-CoV-2 infection or an uninfected control (not recorded which). The chain links TRBV28 to TRBJ1-4, with D maybe TRBD1 (5 bases). The sequenced sample was whole blood. CDR3 DNA sequence: TGTGCCAGCACCCCATCGACGGCGGGGGATGAAAAACTGTTTTTT. Its protein product is CASTPSTAGDEKLFF.